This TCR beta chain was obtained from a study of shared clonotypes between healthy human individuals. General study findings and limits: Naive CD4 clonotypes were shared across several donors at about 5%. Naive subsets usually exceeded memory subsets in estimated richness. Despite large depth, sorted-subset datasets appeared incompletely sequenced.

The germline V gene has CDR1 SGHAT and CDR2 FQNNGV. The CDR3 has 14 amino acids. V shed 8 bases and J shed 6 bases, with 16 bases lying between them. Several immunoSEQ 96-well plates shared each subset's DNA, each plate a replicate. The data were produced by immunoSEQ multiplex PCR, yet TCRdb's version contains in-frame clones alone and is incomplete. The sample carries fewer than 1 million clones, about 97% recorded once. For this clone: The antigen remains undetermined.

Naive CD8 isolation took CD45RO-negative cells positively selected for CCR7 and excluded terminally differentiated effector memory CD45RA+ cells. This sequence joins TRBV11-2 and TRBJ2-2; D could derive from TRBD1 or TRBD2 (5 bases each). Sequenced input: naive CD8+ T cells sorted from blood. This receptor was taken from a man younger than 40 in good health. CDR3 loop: CASGSDWGPGELFF. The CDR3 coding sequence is TGTGCCAGCGGCTCTGACTGGGGACCCGGGGAGCTGTTTTTT.